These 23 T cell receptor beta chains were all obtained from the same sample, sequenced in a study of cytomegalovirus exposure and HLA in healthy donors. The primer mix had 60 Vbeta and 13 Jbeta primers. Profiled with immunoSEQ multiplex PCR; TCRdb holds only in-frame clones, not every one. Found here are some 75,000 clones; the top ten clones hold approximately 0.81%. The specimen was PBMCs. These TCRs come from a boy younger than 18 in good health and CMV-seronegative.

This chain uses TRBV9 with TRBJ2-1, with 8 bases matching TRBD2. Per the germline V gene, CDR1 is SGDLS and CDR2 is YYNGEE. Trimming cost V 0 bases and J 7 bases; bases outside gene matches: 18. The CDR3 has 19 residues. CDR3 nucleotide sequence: TGTGCCAGCAGCGTAGTCCCCATCCAAACGGGAGGGCCGTCTAATGAGCAGTTCTTC. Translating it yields CASSVVPIQTGGPSNEQFF.

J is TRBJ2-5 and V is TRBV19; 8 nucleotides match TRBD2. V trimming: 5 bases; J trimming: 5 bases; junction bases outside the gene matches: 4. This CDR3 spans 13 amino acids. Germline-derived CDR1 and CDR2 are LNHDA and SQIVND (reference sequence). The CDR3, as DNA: TGTGCCAGTAGTCCGGGACTAGTCGAGACCCAGTACTTC. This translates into CASSPGLVETQYF.

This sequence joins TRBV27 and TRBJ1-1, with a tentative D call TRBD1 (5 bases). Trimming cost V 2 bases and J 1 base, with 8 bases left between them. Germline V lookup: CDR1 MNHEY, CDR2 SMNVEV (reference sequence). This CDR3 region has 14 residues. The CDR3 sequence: CASSLNGGNTEAFF. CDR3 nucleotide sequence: TGTGCCAGCAGTTTAAACGGGGGGAACACTGAAGCTTTCTTT.

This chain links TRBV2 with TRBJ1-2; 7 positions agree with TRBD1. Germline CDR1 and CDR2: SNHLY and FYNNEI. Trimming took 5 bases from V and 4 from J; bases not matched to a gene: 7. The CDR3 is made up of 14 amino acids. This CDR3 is CASSRQGAGYGYTF. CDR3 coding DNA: TGTGCCAGCAGTCGACAGGGTGCCGGCTATGGCTACACCTTC. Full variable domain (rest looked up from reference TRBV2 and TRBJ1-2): EPEVTQTPSHQVTQMGQEVILRCVPISNHLYFYWYRQILGQKVEFLVSFYNNEISEKSEIFDDQFSVERPDGSNFTLKIRSTKLEDSAMYFCASSRQGAGYGYTFGSGTRLTVV.

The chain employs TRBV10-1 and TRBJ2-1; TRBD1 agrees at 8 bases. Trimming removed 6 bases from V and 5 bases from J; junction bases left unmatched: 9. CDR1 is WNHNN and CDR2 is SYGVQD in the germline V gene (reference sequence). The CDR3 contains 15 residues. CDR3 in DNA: TGCGCCAGCAGCCGAGGGGGGACAGGCCACAATGAGCAGTTCTTC. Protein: CASSRGGTGHNEQFF.

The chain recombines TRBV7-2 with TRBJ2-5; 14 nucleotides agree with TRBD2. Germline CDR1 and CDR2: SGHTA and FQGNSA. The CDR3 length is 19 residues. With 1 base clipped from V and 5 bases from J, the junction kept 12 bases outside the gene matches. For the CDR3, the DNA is TGTGCCAGCAGCTTAGAAATGGGACTAGCGGGAGTTGGGGCGGAGACCCAGTACTTC. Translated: CASSLEMGLAGVGAETQYF.

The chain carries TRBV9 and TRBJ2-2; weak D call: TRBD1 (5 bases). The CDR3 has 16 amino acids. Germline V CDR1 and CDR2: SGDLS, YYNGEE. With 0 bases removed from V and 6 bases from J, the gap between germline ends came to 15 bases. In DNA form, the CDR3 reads TGTGCCAGCAGCGTAGGTGGCGGCCCAGGGCCCGGGGAGCTGTTTTTT. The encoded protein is CASSVGGGPGPGELFF.

The CDR3 spells CASSMDRTNIQYF. In nucleotides, the CDR3 is TGTGCCAGTAGTATGGACAGAACGAACATTCAGTACTTC. This chain joins TRBV19 and TRBJ2-4; D is perhaps TRBD1 (6 bases). The CDR3 consists of 13 residues. CDR1 is LNHDA and CDR2 is SQIVND in the germline V gene (reference sequence). V was cut by 3 bases and J by 7 bases, with 10 bases left in between.

For the CDR3, the DNA is TGTGCCAGTAGTATTACAGGGGTCGAGCAGTACTTC. This gives the protein CASSITGVEQYF. V is TRBV19 and J is TRBJ2-7, with TRBD1 identical over 7 bases. This CDR3 spans 12 amino acids. Germline V gives CDR1 LNHDA, CDR2 SQIVND (reference sequence). Germline trimming cut 3 bases from V and 6 bases from J; bases unmatched to any gene: 2.

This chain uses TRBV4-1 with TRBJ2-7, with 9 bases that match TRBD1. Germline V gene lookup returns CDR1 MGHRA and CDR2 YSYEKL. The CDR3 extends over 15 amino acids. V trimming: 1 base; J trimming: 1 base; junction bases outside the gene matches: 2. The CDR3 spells CASSQATGGSYEQYF. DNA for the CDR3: TGCGCCAGCAGCCAAGCGACAGGGGGATCCTACGAGCAGTACTTC.

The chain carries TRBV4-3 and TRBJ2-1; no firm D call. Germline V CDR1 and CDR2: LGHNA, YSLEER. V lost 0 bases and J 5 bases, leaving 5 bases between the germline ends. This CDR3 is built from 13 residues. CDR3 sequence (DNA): TGCGCCAGCAGCCAAGAACTTAACAATGAGCAGTTCTTC. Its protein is CASSQELNNEQFF.

The DNA of the CDR3 is TGTGCCAGCTCACTCCGGGAGGGGTACTTGGACTATGGCTACACCTTC. Its translation: CASSLREGYLDYGYTF. The chain carries TRBV18 and TRBJ1-2, with D perhaps TRBD1 (5 bases). The V gene's germline CDR1 is KGHSH and CDR2 LQKENI. This CDR3 has 16 residues. V was pared by 4 bases and J by 3 bases, with 18 bases between.

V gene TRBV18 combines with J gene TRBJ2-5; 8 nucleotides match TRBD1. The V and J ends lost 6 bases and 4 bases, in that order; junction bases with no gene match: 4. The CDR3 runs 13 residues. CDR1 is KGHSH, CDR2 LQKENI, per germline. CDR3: CASSDRVGETQYF. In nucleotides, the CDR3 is TGTGCCAGCTCGGACAGGGTGGGAGAGACCCAGTACTTC.

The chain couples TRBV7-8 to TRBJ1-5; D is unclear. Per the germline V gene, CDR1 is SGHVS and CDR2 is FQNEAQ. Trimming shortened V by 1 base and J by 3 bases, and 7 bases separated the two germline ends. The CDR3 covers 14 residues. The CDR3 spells CASSLGQFNQPQHF. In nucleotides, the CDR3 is TGTGCCAGCAGCTTAGGGCAGTTCAATCAGCCCCAGCATTTT.

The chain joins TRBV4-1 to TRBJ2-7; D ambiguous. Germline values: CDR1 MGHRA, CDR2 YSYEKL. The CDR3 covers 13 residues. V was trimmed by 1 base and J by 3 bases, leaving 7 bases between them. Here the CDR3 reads CASSQAPGYEQYF. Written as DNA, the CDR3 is TGCGCCAGCAGCCAAGCCCCGGGCTACGAGCAGTACTTC.

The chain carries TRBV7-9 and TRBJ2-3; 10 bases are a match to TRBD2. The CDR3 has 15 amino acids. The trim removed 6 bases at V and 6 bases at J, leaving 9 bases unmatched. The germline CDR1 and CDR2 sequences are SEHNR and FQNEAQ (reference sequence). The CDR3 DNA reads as TGTGCCAGCAGATCTCTAGCGGGGGTCCAGGATACGCAGTATTTT. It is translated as CASRSLAGVQDTQYF.

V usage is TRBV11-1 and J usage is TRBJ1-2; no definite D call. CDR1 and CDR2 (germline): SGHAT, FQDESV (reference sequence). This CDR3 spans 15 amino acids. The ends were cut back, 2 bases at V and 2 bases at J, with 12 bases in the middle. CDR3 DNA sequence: TGTGCCAGCAGCTTATCTCCGGGGAACAACTATGGCTACACCTTC. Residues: CASSLSPGNNYGYTF.

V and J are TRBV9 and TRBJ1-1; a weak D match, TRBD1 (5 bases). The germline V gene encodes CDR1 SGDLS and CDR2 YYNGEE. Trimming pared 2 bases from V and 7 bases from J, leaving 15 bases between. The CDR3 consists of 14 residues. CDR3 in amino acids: CASSVDGGVFEAFF. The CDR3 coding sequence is TGTGCCAGCAGCGTCGACGGAGGGGTTTTTGAAGCTTTCTTT.

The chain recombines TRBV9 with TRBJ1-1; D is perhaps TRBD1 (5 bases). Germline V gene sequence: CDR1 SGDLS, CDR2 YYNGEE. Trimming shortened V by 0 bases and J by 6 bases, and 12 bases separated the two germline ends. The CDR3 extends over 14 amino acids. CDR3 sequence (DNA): TGTGCCAGCAGCGTAGTAATAGGGGAATCTGAAGCTTTCTTT. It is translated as CASSVVIGESEAFF.

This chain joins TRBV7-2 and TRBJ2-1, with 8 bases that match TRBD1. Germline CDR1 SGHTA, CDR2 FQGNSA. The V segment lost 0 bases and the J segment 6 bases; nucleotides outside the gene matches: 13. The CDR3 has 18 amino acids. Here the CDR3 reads CASSLAFPGQATVNEQFF. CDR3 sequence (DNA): TGTGCCAGCAGCTTAGCCTTTCCGGGACAGGCAACCGTCAATGAGCAGTTCTTC. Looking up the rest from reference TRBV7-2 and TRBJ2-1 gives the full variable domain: GAGVSQSPSNKVTEKGKDVELRCDPISGHTALYWYRQSLGQGLEFLIYFQGNSAPDKSGLPSDRFSAERTGGSVSTLTIQRTQQEDSAVYLCASSLAFPGQATVNEQFFGPGTRLTVL.

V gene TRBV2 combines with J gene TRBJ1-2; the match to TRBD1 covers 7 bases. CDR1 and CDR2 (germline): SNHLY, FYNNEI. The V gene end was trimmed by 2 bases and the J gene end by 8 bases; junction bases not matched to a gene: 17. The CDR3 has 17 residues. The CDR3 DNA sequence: TGTGCCAGCAGTGAAATGTTCACAGGGGCCAATTCGGGGGGCTACACCTTC. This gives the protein CASSEMFTGANSGGYTF.

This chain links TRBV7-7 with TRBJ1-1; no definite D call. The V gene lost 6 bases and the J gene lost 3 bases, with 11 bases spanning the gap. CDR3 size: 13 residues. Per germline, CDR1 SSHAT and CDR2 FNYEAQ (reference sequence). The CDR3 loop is CASSSRVDTEAFF. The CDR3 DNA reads TGTGCCAGCAGTTCGAGGGTGGACACTGAAGCTTTCTTT.

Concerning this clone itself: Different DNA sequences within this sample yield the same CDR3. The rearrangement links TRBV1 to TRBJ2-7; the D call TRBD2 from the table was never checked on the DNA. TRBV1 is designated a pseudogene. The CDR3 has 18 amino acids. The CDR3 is CTSSQRLAGGPSSYEQYF. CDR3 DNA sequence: TGCACCAGCAGCCAAAGACTAGCGGGGGGCCCGAGCTCCTACGAGCAGTACTTC.